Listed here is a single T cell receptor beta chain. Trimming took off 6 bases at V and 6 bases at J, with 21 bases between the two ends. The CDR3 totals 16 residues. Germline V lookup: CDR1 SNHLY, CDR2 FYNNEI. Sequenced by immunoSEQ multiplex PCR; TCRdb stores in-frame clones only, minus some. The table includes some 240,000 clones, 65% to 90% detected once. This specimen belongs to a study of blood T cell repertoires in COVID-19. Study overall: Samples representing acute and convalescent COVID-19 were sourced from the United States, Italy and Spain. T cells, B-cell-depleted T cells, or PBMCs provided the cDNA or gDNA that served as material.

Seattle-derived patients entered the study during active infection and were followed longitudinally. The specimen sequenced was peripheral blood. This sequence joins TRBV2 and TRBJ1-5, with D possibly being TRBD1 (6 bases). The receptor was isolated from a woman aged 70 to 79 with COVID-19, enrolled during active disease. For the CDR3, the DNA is TGTGCCAGCAGCGCCTCTGGGGGGGCCCGGGGTCAGCCCCAGCATTTT. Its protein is CASSASGGARGQPQHF.